Listed here are 28 T cell receptor beta chains from one sample, sequenced in a study of molecular identifiers for immune sequencing clone quantification (dated by TCRdb to the late 2010s). Library preparation employed PCR. Sequencing instrument: Illumina HiSeq 4000. TCRdb took the public reads, trimmed them with fastp at Q25, ran MiXCR for clone calling and kept in-frame beta chains. Merged by CDR3 protein, the rows form single entries marked with the most common genes and DNA. The sample contains 600,000 to 650,000 distinct CDR3 sequences, roughly 21% of them found a single time. In total, the top ten clones hold around 0.9% of the sample. Sequenced input: naive CD8+ T cells from blood, with Jurkat cell RNA spiked in. The cell subset or site label on this specimen signifies: FACS-sorted CD8+CD4-CCR7+CD45RA+ naive T cells. The receptor set was obtained from a human donor in good health. Some libraries in this study had Jurkat cell RNA spiked in.

V usage is TRBV29-1 and J usage is TRBJ2-1; possible D gene TRBD1, 6 bases. With 2 bases removed from V and 2 bases from J, the gap between germline ends came to 16 bases. The CDR3 has 16 residues. CDR1 is SQVTM, CDR2 ANQGSEA, per germline. The CDR3 region has the DNA TGCAGCGTTGAACTCCAGGGGCTGGCAGCCTACAATGAGCAGTTCTTC. This sequence encodes CSVELQGLAAYNEQFF.

The table lists this clonotype with a few counts. This rearrangement joins TRBV6-2 or TRBV6-3 to TRBJ2-1, with 11 bases matching TRBD2. Unmatched junction bases numbered 7, after V lost 5 bases and J lost 7 bases. Germline CDR1 and CDR2: MNHEY and SVGEGT. The CDR3 loop spans 15 amino acids. CDR3 in amino acids: CASSVAGGPLNEQFF. The CDR3 DNA reads TGTGCCAGCAGTGTAGCGGGAGGGCCTCTTAATGAGCAGTTCTTC.

This clonotype was detected many times. V is TRBV19 and J is TRBJ2-7; D gene ambiguous. Trimming cost V 5 bases and J 2 bases, with 10 bases left between them. Germline CDR1 LNHDA, CDR2 SQIVND (reference sequence). The CDR3 runs to 13 residues. CDR3 DNA: TGTGCCAGTAGTCTGTCGGTTGCCTACGAGCAGTACTTC. It translates to CASSLSVAYEQYF.

This clonotype was counted at least ten times. The V gene is TRBV6-2 or TRBV6-3, the J gene TRBJ1-1; D might be TRBD1 (5 bases). CDR3 length: 13 residues. Trimming pared 6 bases from V and 4 bases from J, leaving 12 bases between. Germline assignment: CDR1 MNHEY and CDR2 SVGEGT. The CDR3 reads CASSQGRVTEAFF. CDR3 DNA sequence: TGTGCCAGCAGCCAGGGTCGCGTCACTGAAGCTTTCTTT.

This clonotype came up many times. The chain joins TRBV27 to TRBJ2-5, with TRBD1 matching over 9 bases. Trimming cost V 6 bases and J 1 base; bases outside gene matches: 3. Looked up from germline, CDR1 is MNHEY and CDR2 is SMNVEV (reference sequence). This CDR3 has 14 residues. The CDR3 sequence is CASRGQGSQETQYF. CDR3 nucleotides: TGTGCCAGCAGGGGACAGGGCTCCCAAGAGACCCAGTACTTC.

Comments on this clonotype: This could be a read error, since a much larger clone is one nucleotide away. In this CDR3 the conserved last residue, phenylalanine or tryptophan, is missing, so a read error is likely. The V and J genes are TRBV20-1 and TRBJ1-1, with TRBD1 identical over 7 bases. This CDR3 spans 14 amino acids. V trimming: 7 bases; J trimming: 5 bases; junction bases outside the gene matches: 13. The germline gives CDR1 DFQATT, CDR2 SNEGSKA (reference sequence). This chain's CDR3 is CSVPEGASWTEAFS. As DNA, the CDR3 is TGCAGTGTTCCGGAGGGGGCGAGTTGGACTGAAGCTTTCTCT.

This clonotype was observed many times. The chain combines TRBV20-1 with TRBJ2-3; 10 nucleotides line up with TRBD2. The CDR3 length is 16 residues. The V segment lost 3 bases and the J segment 2 bases; nucleotides outside the gene matches: 8. Germline CDR1 is DFQATT and CDR2 is SNEGSKA (reference sequence). CDR3: CSASAGLADPTDTQYF. CDR3 in DNA: TGCAGTGCTAGCGCTGGACTAGCGGACCCCACAGATACGCAGTATTTT.

This clonotype occurred many times. The genes are TRBV7-6 and TRBJ2-2; 7 bases fit TRBD1. V was pared by 5 bases and J by 1 base, with 1 base of the junction left unmatched. In germline, CDR1 is SGHVS, CDR2 FNYEAQ. The CDR3 totals 14 residues. The CDR3 nucleotides read TGTGCCAGCAGCCGGGACAGGAACACCGGGGAGCTGTTTTTT. This sequence encodes CASSRDRNTGELFF.

Comment on this clonotype: Germline and junction disagree at one end, which may indicate a read error. The chain employs TRBV6-5 and TRBJ2-2, with D possibly TRBD2 on 5 matching bases. CDR3 size: 14 residues. CDR1 and CDR2 (germline): MNHEY, SVGAGI. This chain's CDR3 is CASSYGLNTGELLF. In DNA form, the CDR3 reads TGTGCCAGCAGTTATGGTCTAAACACCGGGGAGCTGCTTTTT.

This clonotype was detected only a few times. The rearrangement uses TRBV2 and TRBJ2-1; the match to TRBD1 covers 9 bases. Germline values: CDR1 SNHLY, CDR2 FYNNEI. Germline trimming cut 5 bases from V and 6 bases from J; bases unmatched to any gene: 11. CDR3 length: 16 amino acids. CDR3 coding DNA: TGTGCCAGCAGTTTTGCCGGGACAGGGAAGCCCAATGAGCAGTTCTTC. It is translated as CASSFAGTGKPNEQFF.

This clonotype appeared many times. The chain uses TRBV5-1 and TRBJ2-7; 7 positions agree with TRBD1. CDR3 length equals 14 residues. Germline values: CDR1 SGHRS, CDR2 YFSETQ. Trimming cost V 6 bases and J 3 bases; bases outside gene matches: 9. The CDR3 region is CASNPPGQNYEQYF. In DNA, the CDR3 is TGCGCCAGCAACCCCCCGGGACAGAACTACGAGCAGTACTTC.

Points on this clonotype: Germline is not matched at one junction end, which may reflect a read error. V usage is TRBV9 and J usage is TRBJ2-5, with D perhaps TRBD1 (6 bases). In germline, CDR1 is SGDLS, CDR2 YYNGEE. The CDR3 loop spans 21 amino acids. The chain's CDR3 is CASSRNSKGDHRQGSKETQHF. The CDR3 DNA follows: TGTGCCAGCAGCCGGAATTCTAAGGGGGATCATAGACAAGGCTCGAAAGAGACCCAGCACTTC.

This clonotype came up many times. The genes are TRBV20-1 and TRBJ2-5; 10 bases are shared with TRBD1. In germline, CDR1 is DFQATT, CDR2 SNEGSKA (reference sequence). V was clipped by 6 bases and J by 2 bases; unmatched bases: 9. The CDR3 covers 15 residues. The CDR3 nucleotides read TGCAGTGCCACGGACAGGGGGGTACTACAAGAGACCCAGTACTTC. It yields the protein CSATDRGVLQETQYF.

In regard to this clonotype: Being one base from a much bigger clone, this may be a read error. The chain joins TRBV12-3 or TRBV12-4 to TRBJ1-2, with D unclear. The germline V and J ends were trimmed by 6 bases and 7 bases, with 12 bases remaining between them. CDR3 size: 12 residues. CDR3 nucleotide sequence: TGTGCCAGCAGCTCAACAGAGTTTGGCTACACCTTC. It specifies CASSSTEFGYTF.

This clonotype was seen ten or more times. The chain couples TRBV10-3 to TRBJ2-7; no clear D. Deletions cut 0 bases from V and 2 bases from J, with 14 bases between. Per germline, CDR1 ENHRY and CDR2 SYGVKD. This CDR3 comprises 16 residues. The CDR3 region is CAISESRDARPYEQYF. The CDR3, as DNA: TGTGCCATCAGTGAGTCCAGAGACGCACGGCCCTACGAGCAGTACTTC.

The chain uses TRBV6-2 or TRBV6-3 and TRBJ1-4; D is undetermined. The V end was cut by 7 bases, the J end by 8 bases, with 14 bases between. The CDR3 sequence is 13 residues long. CDR1 is MNHEY, CDR2 SVGEGT, per germline. This chain's CDR3 is CASNFGVYEKLFF. The CDR3 DNA is TGTGCCAGCAATTTCGGGGTCTACGAAAAACTGTTTTTT.

This chain uses TRBV7-6 with TRBJ2-2; 7 positions match TRBD2. V was pared by 8 bases and J by 6 bases, with 9 bases of the junction left unmatched. This CDR3 has 14 residues. Germline V lookup: CDR1 SGHVS, CDR2 FNYEAQ. Here the CDR3 reads CASQSGMGPGELFF. DNA of the CDR3: TGTGCCAGCCAAAGCGGGATGGGCCCCGGGGAGCTGTTTTTT.

This clonotype was observed at least ten times. The chain recombines TRBV4-3 with TRBJ2-7; D tentatively reads TRBD1 or TRBD2 (5 bases each). Germline CDR1 LGHNA, CDR2 YSLEER. Trimming stripped 1 base from V and 3 bases from J, with 13 bases between. CDR3 length: 15 amino acids. CDR3 loop: CASSQGRQGVYEQYF. The CDR3 DNA is TGCGCCAGCAGCCAAGGTCGGCAGGGAGTCTACGAGCAGTACTTC.

This clonotype has a count of ten or more. The rearrangement joins TRBV7-9 to TRBJ1-3; possible D gene TRBD1, 6 bases. The CDR3 has 17 residues. V was cut by 3 bases and J by 0 bases, with 15 bases left in between. Germline values: CDR1 SEHNR, CDR2 FQNEAQ (reference sequence). DNA of the CDR3: TGTGCCAGCAGCTTGATACAGGGTGTTCACTCTGGAAACACCATATATTTT. Its protein is CASSLIQGVHSGNTIYF.

There are a few counts of this clonotype. The chain is built from TRBV7-9 and TRBJ2-7, with D possibly being TRBD1 or TRBD2 (5 bases each). This CDR3 comprises 16 residues. Germline CDR1 is SEHNR and CDR2 is FQNEAQ (reference sequence). The V end was cut by 4 bases, the J end by 4 bases, with 20 bases between. CDR3 sequence (DNA): TGTGCCAGCAGCTCTACTATGGGGGAGCTTTTGTACGAGCAGTACTTC. It yields the protein CASSSTMGELLYEQYF.

In this sample, this clonotype turned up many times. The chain uses TRBV6-5 and TRBJ1-5; D remains ambiguous. Germline values: CDR1 MNHEY, CDR2 SVGAGI. V gave up 2 bases and J gave up 6 bases, with 8 bases separating them. The CDR3 sequence is 13 residues long. The DNA of the CDR3 is TGTGCCAGCAGTTACGGGCCGGGTCAGCCCCAGCATTTT. It codes for CASSYGPGQPQHF.

At least ten counts were recorded for this clonotype. The V gene is TRBV4-3, the J gene TRBJ1-4; D unclear. With 0 bases removed from V and 7 bases from J, the gap between germline ends came to 12 bases. Germline CDR1 LGHNA, CDR2 YSLEER. The CDR3 length is 15 residues. CDR3 sequence reads: CASSQDPSPAEKLFF. In DNA, the CDR3 is TGCGCCAGCAGCCAAGATCCCTCTCCGGCTGAAAAACTGTTTTTT.

Many counts were recorded for this clonotype. The rearrangement uses TRBV28 and TRBJ1-3; no clear D. Trimming removed 4 bases from V and 0 bases from J, with 7 bases in between. The V gene's germline CDR1 is MDHEN and CDR2 SYDVKM. The CDR3 has 14 amino acids. The CDR3 sequence is CASSSDYSGNTIYF. In nucleotides, the CDR3 is TGTGCCAGCAGTTCGGACTACTCTGGAAACACCATATATTTT.

This clonotype was counted many times. The chain carries TRBV5-4 and TRBJ2-7; possibly TRBD2 for D (6 bases). Trimming removed 0 bases from V and 4 bases from J, with 11 bases in between. CDR1 and CDR2 from the germline V gene are SGHNT and YYREEE (reference sequence). This CDR3 has 14 amino acids. In DNA form, the CDR3 reads TGTGCCAGCAGCTTGGTAGGAGGGGAGTACGAGCAGTACTTC. Translated, it gives CASSLVGGEYEQYF. The entire variable domain, with the rest obtained from reference TRBV5-4 and TRBJ2-7, is as follows: ETGVTQSPTHLIKTRGQQVTLRCSSQSGHNTVSWYQQALGQGPQFIFQYYREEENGRGNFPPRFSGLQFPNYSSELNVNALELDDSALYLCASSLVGGEYEQYFGPGTRLTVT.

This clonotype has a count of ten or more. The V and J genes are TRBV30 and TRBJ2-7; TRBD2 is a possible D gene (5 bases). CDR3 size: 12 residues. The V and J ends lost 1 base and 1 base respectively, with 5 bases between them. The germline V gene encodes CDR1 GTSNPN and CDR2 SVGIG (reference sequence). DNA of the CDR3: TGTGCCTGGAGTGGCGGGTCCTACGAGCAGTACTTC. Translated, it gives CAWSGGSYEQYF.

This clonotype was detected only a few times. The CDR3 protein is CASRDRGIYNEQFF. The CDR3 nucleotides read TGTGCCAGCAGGGACAGGGGGATTTACAATGAGCAGTTCTTC. This chain links TRBV6-1 with TRBJ2-1; 10 bases align to TRBD1. Germline V gives CDR1 MNHNS, CDR2 SASEGT. V lost 6 bases to trimming and J lost 4 bases; unmatched junction nucleotides: 3. This CDR3 contains 14 residues.

This clonotype was recorded at least ten times. The CDR3 coding sequence is TGCAGCGTTGACAATATAAGGTTGCACGGGGTGAACACTGAAGCTTTCTTT. This translates into CSVDNIRLHGVNTEAFF. The gene calls are TRBV29-1 and TRBJ1-1; D remains ambiguous. This CDR3 has 17 amino acids. V gave up 3 bases and J gave up 0 bases, with 20 bases separating them. Germline values: CDR1 SQVTM, CDR2 ANQGSEA.

This clonotype was seen ten or more times. The rearrangement joins TRBV3-1 to TRBJ2-1; D perhaps matches TRBD2 (7 bases). Germline CDR1 and CDR2: LGHDT and YNNKEL (reference sequence). The CDR3 sequence is 14 residues long. V lost 4 bases to trimming and J lost 10 bases, with 17 bases between them. CDR3 sequence reads: CASSPWEGVREQFF. The CDR3 bases are TGTGCCAGCAGCCCCTGGGAGGGGGTAAGGGAGCAGTTCTTC.